This TCR beta chain was sequenced in a study of T cell responses to AZD1222 COVID-19 vaccine. This clone was detected a few times. TCRdb's table, derived via immunoSEQ multiplex PCR, lists solely in-frame clones and lacks some. This repertoire shows under 130,000 clones, approximately 90% found once; its top ten account for about 2.7%. CDR1 SNHLY and CDR2 FYNNEI come from the germline V gene. With V trimmed by 6 bases and J by 1 base, 5 bases remained unmatched. The CDR3 totals 14 residues. This TCR came from an adult in good health. Sequenced here: peripheral blood, sampled on day 0 of AZD1222 vaccination. V gene TRBV2 combines with J gene TRBJ1-1; TRBD1 matches 7 bases. The CDR3 sequence: CASSLRQGNTEAFF. The CDR3 coding sequence is TGTGCCAGCAGCCTAAGACAGGGGAACACTGAAGCTTTCTTT.